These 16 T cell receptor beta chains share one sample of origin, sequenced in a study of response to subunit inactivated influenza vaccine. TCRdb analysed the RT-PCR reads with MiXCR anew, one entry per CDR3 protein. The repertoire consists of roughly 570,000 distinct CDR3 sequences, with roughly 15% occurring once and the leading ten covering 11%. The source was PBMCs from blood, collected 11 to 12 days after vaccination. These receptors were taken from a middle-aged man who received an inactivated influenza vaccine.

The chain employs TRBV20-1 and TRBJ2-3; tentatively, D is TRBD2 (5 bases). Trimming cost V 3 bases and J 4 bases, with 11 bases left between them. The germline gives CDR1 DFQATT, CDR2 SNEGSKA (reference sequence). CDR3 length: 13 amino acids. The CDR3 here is CSASFEGSDTQYF. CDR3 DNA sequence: TGCAGTGCTAGCTTCGAGGGTTCAGATACGCAGTATTTT.

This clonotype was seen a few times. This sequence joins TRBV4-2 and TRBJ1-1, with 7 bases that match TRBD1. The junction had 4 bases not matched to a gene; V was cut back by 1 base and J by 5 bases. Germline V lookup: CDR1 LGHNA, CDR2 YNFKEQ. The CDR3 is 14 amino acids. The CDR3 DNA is TGTGCCAGCAGCCAAGGGGGCAGGGGGACTGAAGCTTTCTTT. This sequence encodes CASSQGGRGTEAFF.

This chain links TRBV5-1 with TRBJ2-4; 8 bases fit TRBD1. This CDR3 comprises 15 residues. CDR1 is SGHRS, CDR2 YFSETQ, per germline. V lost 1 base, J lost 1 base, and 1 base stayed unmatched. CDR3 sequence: CASSLQGAAKNIQYF. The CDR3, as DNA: TGCGCCAGCAGCTTGCAGGGGGCGGCCAAAAACATTCAGTACTTC. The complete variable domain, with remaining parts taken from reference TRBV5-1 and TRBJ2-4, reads KAGVTQTPRYLIKTRGQQVTLSCSPISGHRSVSWYQQTPGQGLQFLFEYFSETQRNKGNFPGRFSGRQFSNSRSEMNVSTLELGDSALYLCASSLQGAAKNIQYFGAGTRLSVL.

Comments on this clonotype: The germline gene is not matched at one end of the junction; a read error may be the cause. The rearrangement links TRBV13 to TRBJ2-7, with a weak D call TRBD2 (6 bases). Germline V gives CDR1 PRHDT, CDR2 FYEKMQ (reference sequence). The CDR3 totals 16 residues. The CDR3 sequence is CASSPLKSGSSYEEYF. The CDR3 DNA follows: TGTGCCAGCAGCCCCTTAAAAAGCGGGTCCTCCTACGAGGAGTACTTC.

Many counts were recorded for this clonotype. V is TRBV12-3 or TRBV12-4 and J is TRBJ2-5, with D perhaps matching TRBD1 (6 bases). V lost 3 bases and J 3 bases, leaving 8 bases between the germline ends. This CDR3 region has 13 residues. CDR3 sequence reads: CASSLNREETQYF. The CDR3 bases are TGTGCCAGCAGTTTGAACAGGGAAGAGACCCAGTACTTC.

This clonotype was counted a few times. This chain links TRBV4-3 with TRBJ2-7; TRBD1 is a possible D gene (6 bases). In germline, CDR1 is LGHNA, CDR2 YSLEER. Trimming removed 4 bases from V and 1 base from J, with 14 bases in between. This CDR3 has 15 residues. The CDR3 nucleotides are TGCGCCAGCAGCCCTGACCGGGACATATCCTACGAGCAGTACTTC. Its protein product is CASSPDRDISYEQYF.

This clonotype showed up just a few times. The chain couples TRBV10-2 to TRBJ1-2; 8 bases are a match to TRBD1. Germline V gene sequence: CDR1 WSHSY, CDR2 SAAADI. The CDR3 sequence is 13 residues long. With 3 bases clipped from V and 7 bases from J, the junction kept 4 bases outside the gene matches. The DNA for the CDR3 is TGCGCCAGCAGTGACGGCGACAGGGGTGGCTACACCTTC. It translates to CASSDGDRGGYTF.

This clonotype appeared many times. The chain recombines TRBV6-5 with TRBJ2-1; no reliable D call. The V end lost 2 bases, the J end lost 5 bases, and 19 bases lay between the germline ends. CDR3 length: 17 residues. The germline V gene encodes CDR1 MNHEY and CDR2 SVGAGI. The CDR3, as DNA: TGTGCCAGCAGTTACCCATACAGCAGGAGACCCCACAATGAGCAGTTCTTC. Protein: CASSYPYSRRPHNEQFF.

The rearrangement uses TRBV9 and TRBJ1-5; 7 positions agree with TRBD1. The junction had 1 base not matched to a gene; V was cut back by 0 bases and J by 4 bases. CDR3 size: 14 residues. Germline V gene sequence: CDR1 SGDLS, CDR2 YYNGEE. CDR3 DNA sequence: TGTGCCAGCAGCGTAGGGGACAGAAATCAGCCCCAGCATTTT. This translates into CASSVGDRNQPQHF.

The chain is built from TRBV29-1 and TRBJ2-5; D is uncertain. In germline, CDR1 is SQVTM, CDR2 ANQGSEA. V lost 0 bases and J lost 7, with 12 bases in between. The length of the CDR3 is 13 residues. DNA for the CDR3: TGCAGCGTTGAAGAAGGTCCGGTAGGGACCCAGTACTTC. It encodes CSVEEGPVGTQYF.

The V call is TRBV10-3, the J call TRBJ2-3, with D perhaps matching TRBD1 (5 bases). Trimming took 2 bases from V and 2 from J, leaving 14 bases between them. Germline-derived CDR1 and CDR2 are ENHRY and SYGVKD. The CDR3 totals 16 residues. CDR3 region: CAISERSTATTDTQYF. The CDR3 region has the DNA TGTGCCATCAGTGAGAGGTCGACAGCTACCACAGATACGCAGTATTTT.

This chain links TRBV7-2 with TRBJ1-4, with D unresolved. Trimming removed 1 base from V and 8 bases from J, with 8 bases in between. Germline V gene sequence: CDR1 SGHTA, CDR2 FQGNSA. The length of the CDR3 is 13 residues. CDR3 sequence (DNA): TGTGCCAGCAGCTTAGGGATTAGGGAAAAACTGTTTTTT. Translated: CASSLGIREKLFF.

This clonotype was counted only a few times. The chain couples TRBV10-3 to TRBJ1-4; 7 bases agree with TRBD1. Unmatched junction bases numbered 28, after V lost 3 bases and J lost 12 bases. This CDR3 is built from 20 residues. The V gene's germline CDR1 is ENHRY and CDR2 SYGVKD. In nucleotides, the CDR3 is TGTGCCATCAGTGACAGAGACAGGGTGGTCGAGTCCCGGCCCGATGGGGAACTGTTTTTT. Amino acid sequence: CAISDRDRVVESRPDGELFF.

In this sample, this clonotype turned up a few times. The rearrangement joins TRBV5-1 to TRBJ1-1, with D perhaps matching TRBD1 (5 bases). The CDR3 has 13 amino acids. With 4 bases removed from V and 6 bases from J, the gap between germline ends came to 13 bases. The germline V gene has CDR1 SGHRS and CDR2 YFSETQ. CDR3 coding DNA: TGCGCCAGCAGCGAACCGGCAGGGCCTGAAGCTTTCTTT. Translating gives CASSEPAGPEAFF.

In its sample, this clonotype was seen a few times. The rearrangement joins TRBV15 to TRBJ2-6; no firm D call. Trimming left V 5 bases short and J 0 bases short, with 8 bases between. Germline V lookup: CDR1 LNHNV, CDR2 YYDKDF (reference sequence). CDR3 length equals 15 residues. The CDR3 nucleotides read TGTGCCACCAGCGCAGAGAGCTCTGGGGCCAACGTCCTGACTTTC. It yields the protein CATSAESSGANVLTF.

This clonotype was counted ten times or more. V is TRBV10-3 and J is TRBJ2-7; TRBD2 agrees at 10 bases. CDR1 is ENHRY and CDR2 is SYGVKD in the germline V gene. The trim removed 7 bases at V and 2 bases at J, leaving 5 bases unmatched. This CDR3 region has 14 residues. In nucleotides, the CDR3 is TGTGCCATCATCGGGACTAGCGTAACCTACGAGCAGTACTTC. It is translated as CAIIGTSVTYEQYF.